This TCR beta chain was sequenced during a study of shared clonotypes between healthy human individuals. Turning to the study itself: Three CD4 naive, three CD4 memory, two CD8 naive and one CD8 memory plate were used per donor.

V was clipped by 5 bases and J by 4 bases, with 8 bases between them. The CDR3 has 12 residues. CDR1 is SGHVS and CDR2 is FNYEAQ in the germline V gene. CD8 cells regarded as naive lacked CD45RO, were positively chosen for CCR7, and omitted terminally differentiated effector memory CD45RA+ cells. TCRdb's copy holds only in-frame clones and misses some; the assay was immunoSEQ multiplex PCR. In the table there are 2 million or so clones, less than 95% of which are singletons. This chain links TRBV7-6 with TRBJ2-5; D ambiguous. The sample taken for sequencing was naive CD8+ T cells sorted from blood. The TCR comes from a young man in good health. The CDR3 region has the DNA TGTGCCAGCAGCCCCATCTTAGAGACCCAGTACTTC. Encoded protein: CASSPILETQYF.